The clone carrying this T cell receptor beta chain was seen once. The sample contains more than one DNA sequence encoding this CDR3. This sample was taken from a study of blood T cell repertoires in COVID-19. As handled by the study authors: Reference gene primer amplification yielded estimated nucleated cell counts. Only in-frame clones appear in the TCRdb table, and some are missing; sequencing was by immunoSEQ multiplex PCR. V and J calls and clone size are as listed in that table; D and trimming were resolved from the DNA. The profile shows about 220,000 clones, 80% to 90% of them singletons. V was pared by 5 bases and J by 1 base, with 8 bases between. CDR3 length: 13 residues.

The chain uses TRBV12-3 or TRBV12-4 and TRBJ1-1; tentatively, D is TRBD1 (6 bases). Sequenced: PBMCs or T cells enriched from blood (not recorded which). This clonotype was sampled from a woman aged 18-30 years in a cohort exposed to, infected with or recovered from COVID-19 (not recorded which). CDR3 residues: CASSLQGNTEAFF. The CDR3 nucleotides read TGTGCCAGCAGTCTACAGGGGAACACTGAAGCTTTCTTT.